A selection of T cell receptor beta chains follows, all from one sample in a study of brain T cells in children with intractable seizures. Only in-frame clones appear in the TCRdb table, and some are missing; sequencing was by immunoSEQ multiplex PCR. The table has under 150,000 clones, roughly 92% seen once; the top ten hold 3.8%. This specimen consisted of peripheral blood, obtained at surgery. The receptors were gathered from a boy younger than two with hemimegalencephaly and intractable seizures. Each CDR3 is given with its conserved first and last residue.

v_gene: TRBV19; j_gene: TRBJ1-1; CDR3aa: CASSIEEGAINTEAFF
v_gene: TRBV28; j_gene: TRBJ1-3; CDR3aa: CASSSGTVRNTIYF
v_gene: TRBV7-3; j_gene: TRBJ2-1; CDR3aa: CASSLSGTPYNEQFF
v_gene: TRBV27; j_gene: TRBJ1-5; CDR3aa: CASSFNREIGQPQHF
v_gene: TRBV19; j_gene: TRBJ2-3; CDR3aa: CASGSGESDTQYF
v_gene: TRBV7-2; j_gene: TRBJ2-3; CDR3aa: CASSLGSGAGTQHRTQYF
v_gene: TRBV13; j_gene: TRBJ1-1; CDR3aa: CASSLGAEAFF
v_gene: TRBV5-4; j_gene: TRBJ2-2; CDR3aa: CASSPNTGGLTGELFF
v_gene: TRBV7-8; j_gene: TRBJ2-1; CDR3aa: CASSLGLLAQQGNEQFF
v_gene: TRBV6-6; j_gene: TRBJ1-2; CDR3aa: CASSYSRYGYTF
v_gene: TRBV7-6; j_gene: TRBJ1-1; CDR3aa: CASSLGDRGVGTEAFF
v_gene: TRBV6-5; j_gene: TRBJ1-2; CDR3aa: CASKTYRGLGYTF
v_gene: TRBV20-1; j_gene: TRBJ2-1; CDR3aa: CSASSDRANLFF
v_gene: TRBV10-3; j_gene: TRBJ2-7; CDR3aa: CAIRGGETFYEQYF
v_gene: TRBV6-5; j_gene: TRBJ2-4; CDR3aa: CASSPGLAKNIQYF
v_gene: TRBV28; j_gene: TRBJ2-7; CDR3aa: CASSLWTSGSSYEQYF
v_gene: TRBV25-1; j_gene: TRBJ1-2; CDR3aa: CASRGPGGHYGYTF
v_gene: TRBV7-6; j_gene: TRBJ1-1; CDR3aa: CASSLVSDRYNTEAFF
v_gene: TRBV5-1; j_gene: TRBJ2-6; CDR3aa: CASSLEGHSGANVLTF
v_gene: TRBV7-6; j_gene: TRBJ2-5; CDR3aa: CASSVSLETQYF
v_gene: TRBV27; j_gene: TRBJ1-3; CDR3aa: CASSLAHSGNTIYF
v_gene: TRBV28; j_gene: TRBJ1-2; CDR3aa: CASSLTGGYGYTF
v_gene: TRBV15; j_gene: TRBJ2-3; CDR3aa: CATSRGTDTQYF
v_gene: TRBV27; j_gene: TRBJ1-5; CDR3aa: CASSRTRDLPQHF
v_gene: TRBV6-5; j_gene: TRBJ1-5; CDR3aa: CASSQTTGAGQPQHF
v_gene: TRBV25-1; j_gene: TRBJ1-2; CDR3aa: CASSESWSGYTF
v_gene: TRBV7-3; j_gene: TRBJ2-3; CDR3aa: CASSLRDLAGDTQYF
v_gene: TRBV28; j_gene: TRBJ2-7; CDR3aa: CASSVKGTSGRRYEQYF
v_gene: TRBV7-9; j_gene: TRBJ2-1; CDR3aa: CASSLTGDKFF
v_gene: TRBV25-1; j_gene: TRBJ1-6; CDR3aa: CASSDSGDSPLHF
v_gene: TRBV11-2; j_gene: TRBJ2-1; CDR3aa: CASSLRVSGSNEQFF
v_gene: TRBV10-3; j_gene: TRBJ2-5; CDR3aa: CAVRQASQETQYF
v_gene: TRBV5-4; j_gene: TRBJ2-1; CDR3aa: CASSPQEVSYNEQFF
v_gene: TRBV27; j_gene: TRBJ2-7; CDR3aa: CASRPNLSSYEQYF
v_gene: TRBV6-6; j_gene: TRBJ2-7; CDR3aa: CASTPGLAGEQYF
v_gene: TRBV28; j_gene: TRBJ1-1; CDR3aa: CASSLTGRVNTEAFF
v_gene: TRBV24-1; j_gene: TRBJ1-4; CDR3aa: CATSDLPDSPNEKLFF
v_gene: TRBV14; j_gene: TRBJ2-7; CDR3aa: CASSQETGAFYEQYF
v_gene: TRBV5-1; j_gene: TRBJ2-1; CDR3aa: CASSRGQAYNEQFF
v_gene: TRBV29-1; j_gene: TRBJ1-1; CDR3aa: CSVEVGRDTEAFF
v_gene: TRBV7-3; j_gene: TRBJ2-3; CDR3aa: CASSRRTSGGADTQYF
v_gene: TRBV18; j_gene: TRBJ2-5; CDR3aa: CASSPARGLGETQYF
v_gene: TRBV27; j_gene: TRBJ2-2; CDR3aa: CASSLGTSGTGELFF
v_gene: TRBV7-2; j_gene: TRBJ2-7; CDR3aa: CASSVGTGGFYEQYF
v_gene: TRBV13; j_gene: TRBJ2-1; CDR3aa: CASSPRPTGAFYYNEQFF
v_gene: TRBV5-1; j_gene: TRBJ1-3; CDR3aa: CASSLEGNTIYF